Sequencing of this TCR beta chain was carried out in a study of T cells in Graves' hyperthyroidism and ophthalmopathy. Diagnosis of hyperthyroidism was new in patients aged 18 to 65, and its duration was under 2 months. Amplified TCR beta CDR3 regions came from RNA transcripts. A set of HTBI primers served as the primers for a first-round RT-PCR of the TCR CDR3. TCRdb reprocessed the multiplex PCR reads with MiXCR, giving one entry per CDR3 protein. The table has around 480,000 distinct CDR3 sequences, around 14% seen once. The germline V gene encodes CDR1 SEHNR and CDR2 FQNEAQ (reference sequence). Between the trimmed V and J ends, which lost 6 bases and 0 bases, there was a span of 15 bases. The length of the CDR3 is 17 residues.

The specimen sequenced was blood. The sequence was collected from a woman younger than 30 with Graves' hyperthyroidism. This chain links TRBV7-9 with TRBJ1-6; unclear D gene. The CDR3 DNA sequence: TGTGCCAGCAGTTTTAAGCCGTCTAGCTCCTATAATTCACCCCTCCACTTT. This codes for CASSFKPSSSYNSPLHF.